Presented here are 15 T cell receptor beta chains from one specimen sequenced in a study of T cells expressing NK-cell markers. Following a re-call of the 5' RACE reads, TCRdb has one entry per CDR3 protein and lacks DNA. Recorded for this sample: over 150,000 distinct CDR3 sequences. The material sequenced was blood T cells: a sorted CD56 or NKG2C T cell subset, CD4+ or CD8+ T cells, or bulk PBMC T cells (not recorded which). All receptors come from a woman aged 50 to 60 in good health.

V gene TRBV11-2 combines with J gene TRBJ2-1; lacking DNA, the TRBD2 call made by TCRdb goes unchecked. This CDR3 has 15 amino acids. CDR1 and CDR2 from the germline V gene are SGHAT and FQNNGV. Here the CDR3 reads CASSLEGQREDEQFF. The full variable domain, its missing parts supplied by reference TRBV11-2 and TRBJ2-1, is EAGVAQSPRYKIIEKRQSVAFWCNPISGHATLYWYQQILGQGPKLLIQFQNNGVVDDSQLPKDRFSAERLKGVDSTLKIQPAKLEDSAVYLCASSLEGQREDEQFFGPGTRLTVL.

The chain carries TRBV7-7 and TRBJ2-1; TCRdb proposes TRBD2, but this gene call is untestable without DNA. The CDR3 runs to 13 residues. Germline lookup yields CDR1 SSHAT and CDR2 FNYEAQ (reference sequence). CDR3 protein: CASSLDKAGEQFF.

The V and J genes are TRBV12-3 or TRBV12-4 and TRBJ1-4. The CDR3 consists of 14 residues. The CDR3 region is CASTSRAMNEKLFF.

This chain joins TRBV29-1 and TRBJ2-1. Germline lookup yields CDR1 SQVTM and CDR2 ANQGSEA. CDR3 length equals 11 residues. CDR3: CSSVDYNEQFF.

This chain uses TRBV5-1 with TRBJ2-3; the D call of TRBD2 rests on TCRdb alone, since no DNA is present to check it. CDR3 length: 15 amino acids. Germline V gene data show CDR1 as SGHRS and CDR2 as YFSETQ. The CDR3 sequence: CASSAGWARTDTQYF.

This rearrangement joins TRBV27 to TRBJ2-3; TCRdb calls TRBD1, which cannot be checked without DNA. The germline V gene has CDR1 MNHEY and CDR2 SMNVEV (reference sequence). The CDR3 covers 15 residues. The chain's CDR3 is CASYSQGGMTDTQYF.

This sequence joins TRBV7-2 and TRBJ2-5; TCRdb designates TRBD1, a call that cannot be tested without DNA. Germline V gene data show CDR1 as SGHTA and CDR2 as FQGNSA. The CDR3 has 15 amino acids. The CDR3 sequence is CASSLEPWLQETQCF.

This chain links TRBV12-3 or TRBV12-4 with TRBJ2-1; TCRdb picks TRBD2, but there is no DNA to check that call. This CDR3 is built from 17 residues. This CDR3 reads CASSWTSGRAVYNEQFF.

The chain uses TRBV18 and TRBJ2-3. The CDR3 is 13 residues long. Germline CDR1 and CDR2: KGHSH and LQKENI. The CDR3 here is CASSPDSTDTQYF.

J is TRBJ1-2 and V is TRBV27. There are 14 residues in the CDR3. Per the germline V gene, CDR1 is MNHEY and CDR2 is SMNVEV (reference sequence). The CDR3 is CASSQRDPLAGYTF.

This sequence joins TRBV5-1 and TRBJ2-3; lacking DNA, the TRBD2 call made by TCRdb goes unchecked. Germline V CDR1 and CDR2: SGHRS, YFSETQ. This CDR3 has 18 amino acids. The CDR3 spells CASSLEVVTSGYTDTQYF.

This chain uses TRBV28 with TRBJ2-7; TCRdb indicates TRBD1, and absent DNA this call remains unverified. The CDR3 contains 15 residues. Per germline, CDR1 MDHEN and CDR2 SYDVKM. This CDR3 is CASSPLGQNSYEQYF.

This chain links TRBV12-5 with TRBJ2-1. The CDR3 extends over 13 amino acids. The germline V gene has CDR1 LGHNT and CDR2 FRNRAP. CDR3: CASGLWQYNEQFF.

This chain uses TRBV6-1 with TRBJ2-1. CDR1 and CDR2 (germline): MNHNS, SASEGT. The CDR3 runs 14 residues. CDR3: CASISEPFNNEQFF.

The CDR3 reads CASSSRDHYEQYF. The rearrangement uses TRBV5-6 and TRBJ2-7; TCRdb indicates TRBD1, and absent DNA this call remains unverified. The CDR3 contains 13 residues. CDR1 is SGHDT and CDR2 is YYEEEE in the germline V gene.